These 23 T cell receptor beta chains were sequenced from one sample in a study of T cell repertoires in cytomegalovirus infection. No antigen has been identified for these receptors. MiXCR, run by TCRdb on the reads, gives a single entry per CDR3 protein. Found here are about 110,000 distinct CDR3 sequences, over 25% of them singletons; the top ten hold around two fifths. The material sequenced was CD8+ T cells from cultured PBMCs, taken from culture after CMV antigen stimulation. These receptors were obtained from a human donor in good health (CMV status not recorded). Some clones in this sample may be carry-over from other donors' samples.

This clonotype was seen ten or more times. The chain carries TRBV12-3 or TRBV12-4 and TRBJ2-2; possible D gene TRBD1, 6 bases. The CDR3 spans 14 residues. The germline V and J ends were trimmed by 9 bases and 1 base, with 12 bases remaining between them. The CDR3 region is CASTQGLNTGELFF. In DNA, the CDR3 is TGTGCCAGTACACAGGGTTTGAACACCGGGGAGCTGTTTTTT.

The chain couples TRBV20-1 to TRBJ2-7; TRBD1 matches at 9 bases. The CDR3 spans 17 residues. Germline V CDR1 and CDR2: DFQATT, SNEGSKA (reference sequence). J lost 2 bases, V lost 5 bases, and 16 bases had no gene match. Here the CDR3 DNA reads TGCAGTGCTCGGGACAGGGAGCCGGAGATTTTAACCTACGAGCAGTACTTC. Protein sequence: CSARDREPEILTYEQYF.

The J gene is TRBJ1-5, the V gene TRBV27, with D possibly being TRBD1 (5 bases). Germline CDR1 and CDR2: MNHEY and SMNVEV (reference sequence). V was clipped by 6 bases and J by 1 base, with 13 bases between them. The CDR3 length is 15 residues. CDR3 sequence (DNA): TGTGCCAGCAGCCAGGGCGGGGTGAGCAATCAGCCCCAGCATTTT. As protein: CASSQGGVSNQPQHF.

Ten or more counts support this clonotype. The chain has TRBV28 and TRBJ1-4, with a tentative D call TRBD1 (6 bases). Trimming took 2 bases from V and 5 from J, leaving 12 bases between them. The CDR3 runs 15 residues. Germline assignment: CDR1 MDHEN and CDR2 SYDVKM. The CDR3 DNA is TGTGCCAGCAGTTTACCGGGGGGCGGGAATGAAAAACTGTTTTTT. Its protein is CASSLPGGGNEKLFF.

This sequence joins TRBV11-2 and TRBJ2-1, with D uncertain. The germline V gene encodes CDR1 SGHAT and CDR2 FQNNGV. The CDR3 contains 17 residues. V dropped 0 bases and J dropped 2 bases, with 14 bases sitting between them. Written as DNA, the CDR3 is TGTGCCAGCAGCTTAGATCCCGGAGCCTTCGCCTACAATGAGCAGTTCTTC. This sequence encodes CASSLDPGAFAYNEQFF.

CDR3 protein: CASSPGIKGAGSPLHF. Written as DNA, the CDR3 is TGTGCCAGTAGTCCCGGAATTAAAGGGGCTGGTTCACCCCTCCACTTT. The chain employs TRBV19 and TRBJ1-6; TRBD1 might be the D (5 bases). Germline V lookup: CDR1 LNHDA, CDR2 SQIVND (reference sequence). The ends were cut back, 5 bases at V and 9 bases at J, with 20 bases in the middle. CDR3 size: 16 residues.

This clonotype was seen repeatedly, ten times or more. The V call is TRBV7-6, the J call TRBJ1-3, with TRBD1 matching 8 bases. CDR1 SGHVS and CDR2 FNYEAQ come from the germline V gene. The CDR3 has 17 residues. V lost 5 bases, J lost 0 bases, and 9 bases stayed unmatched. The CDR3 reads CASSARQGTLSGNTIYF. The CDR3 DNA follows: TGTGCCAGCAGCGCCCGACAGGGGACTCTCTCTGGAAACACCATATATTTT.

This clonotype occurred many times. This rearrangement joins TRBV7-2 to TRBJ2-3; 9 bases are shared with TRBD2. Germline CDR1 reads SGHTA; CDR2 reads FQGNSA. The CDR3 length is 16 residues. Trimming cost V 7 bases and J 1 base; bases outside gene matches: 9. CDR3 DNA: TGTGCCAGCAACCAGGCGGGGGGGCTCGGCACAGATACGCAGTATTTT. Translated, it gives CASNQAGGLGTDTQYF. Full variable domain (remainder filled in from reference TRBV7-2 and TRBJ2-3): GAGVSQSPSNKVTEKGKDVELRCDPISGHTALYWYRQSLGQGLEFLIYFQGNSAPDKSGLPSDRFSAERTGGSVSTLTIQRTQQEDSAVYLCASNQAGGLGTDTQYFGPGTRLTVL.

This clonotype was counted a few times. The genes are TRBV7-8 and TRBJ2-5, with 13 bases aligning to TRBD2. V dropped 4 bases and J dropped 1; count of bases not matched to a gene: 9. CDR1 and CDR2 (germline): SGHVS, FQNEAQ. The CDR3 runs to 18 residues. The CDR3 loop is CASSYTSGGAYRQETQYF. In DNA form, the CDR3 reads TGTGCCAGCAGCTACACTAGCGGGGGGGCCTATCGCCAAGAGACCCAGTACTTC.

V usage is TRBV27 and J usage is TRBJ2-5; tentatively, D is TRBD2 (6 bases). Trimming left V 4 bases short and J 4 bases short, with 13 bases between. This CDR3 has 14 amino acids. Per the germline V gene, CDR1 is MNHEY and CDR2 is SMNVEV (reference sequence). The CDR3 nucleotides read TGTGCCAGCAGTTCTTTGGGGGGAGGAGAGACCCAGTACTTC. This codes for CASSSLGGGETQYF.

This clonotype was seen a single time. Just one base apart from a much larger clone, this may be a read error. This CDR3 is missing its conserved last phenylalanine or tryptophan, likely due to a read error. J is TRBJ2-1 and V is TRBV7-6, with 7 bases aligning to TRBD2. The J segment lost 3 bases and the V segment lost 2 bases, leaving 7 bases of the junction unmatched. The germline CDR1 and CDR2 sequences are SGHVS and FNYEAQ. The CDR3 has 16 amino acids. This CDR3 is CASSLKGGGGYNEQFY. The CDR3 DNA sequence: TGTGCCAGCAGCTTAAAAGGCGGGGGTGGCTACAATGAGCAGTTCTAC.

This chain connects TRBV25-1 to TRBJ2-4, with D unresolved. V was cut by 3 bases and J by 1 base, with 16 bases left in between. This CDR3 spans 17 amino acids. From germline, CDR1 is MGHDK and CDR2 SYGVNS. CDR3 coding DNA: TGTGCCAGCAGTGACATCGGCCTCTTCCAGGCCAAAAACATTCAGTACTTC. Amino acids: CASSDIGLFQAKNIQYF.

CDR3 in amino acids: CASSAQQGATGYTF. The CDR3 DNA follows: TGTGCCAGCAGCGCCCAACAGGGAGCTACTGGCTACACCTTC. V is TRBV9 and J is TRBJ1-2; D might be TRBD1 (6 bases). CDR3 length: 14 residues. The V gene's germline CDR1 is SGDLS and CDR2 YYNGEE. Deletions cut 3 bases from V and 7 bases from J, with 16 bases between.

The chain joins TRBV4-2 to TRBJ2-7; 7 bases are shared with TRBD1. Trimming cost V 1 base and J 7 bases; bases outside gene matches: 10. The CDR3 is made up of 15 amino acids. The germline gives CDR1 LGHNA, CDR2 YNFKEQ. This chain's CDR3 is CASSQVLDRLEEQYF. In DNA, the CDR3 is TGTGCCAGCAGCCAAGTCTTGGACAGGCTTGAAGAGCAGTACTTC.

CDR3 sequence (DNA): TGCGCCAGCAGCGCTTCCGGGACAGGCCTCTACAATGAGCAGTTCTTC. This encodes CASSASGTGLYNEQFF. The V call is TRBV5-1, the J call TRBJ2-1; 8 nucleotides agree with TRBD1. The germline CDR1 and CDR2 sequences are SGHRS and YFSETQ. The CDR3 is 16 amino acids. V gave up 4 bases and J gave up 3 bases; unmatched junction bases: 9.

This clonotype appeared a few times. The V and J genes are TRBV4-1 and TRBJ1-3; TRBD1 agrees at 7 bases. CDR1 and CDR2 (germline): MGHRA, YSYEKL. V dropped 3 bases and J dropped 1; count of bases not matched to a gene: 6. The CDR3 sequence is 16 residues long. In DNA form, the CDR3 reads TGCGCCAGCAGCCATTGGCCGACAGGGTCTGGAAACACCATATATTTT. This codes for CASSHWPTGSGNTIYF.

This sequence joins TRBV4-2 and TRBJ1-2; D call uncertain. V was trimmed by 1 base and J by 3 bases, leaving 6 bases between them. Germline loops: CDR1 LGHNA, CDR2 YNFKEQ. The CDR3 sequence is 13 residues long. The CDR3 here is CASSQAGHYGYTF. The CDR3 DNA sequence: TGTGCCAGCAGCCAAGCGGGTCACTATGGCTACACCTTC.

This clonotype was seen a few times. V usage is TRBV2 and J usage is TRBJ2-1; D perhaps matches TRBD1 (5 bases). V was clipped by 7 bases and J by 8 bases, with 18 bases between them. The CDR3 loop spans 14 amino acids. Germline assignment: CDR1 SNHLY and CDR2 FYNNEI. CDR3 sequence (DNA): TGTGCCAGCAAAGAGACAGTGAGCAACTATGAGCAGTTCTTC. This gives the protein CASKETVSNYEQFF. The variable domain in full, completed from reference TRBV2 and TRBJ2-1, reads EPEVTQTPSHQVTQMGQEVILRCVPISNHLYFYWYRQILGQKVEFLVSFYNNEISEKSEIFDDQFSVERPDGSNFTLKIRSTKLEDSAMYFCASKETVSNYEQFFGPGTRLTVL.

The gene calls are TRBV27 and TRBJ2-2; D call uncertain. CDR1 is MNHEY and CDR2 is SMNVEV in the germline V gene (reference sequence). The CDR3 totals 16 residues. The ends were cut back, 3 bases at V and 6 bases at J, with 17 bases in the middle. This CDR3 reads CASSFTRVYGSGELFF. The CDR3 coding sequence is TGTGCCAGCAGTTTCACCCGAGTATACGGGTCCGGGGAGCTGTTTTTT.

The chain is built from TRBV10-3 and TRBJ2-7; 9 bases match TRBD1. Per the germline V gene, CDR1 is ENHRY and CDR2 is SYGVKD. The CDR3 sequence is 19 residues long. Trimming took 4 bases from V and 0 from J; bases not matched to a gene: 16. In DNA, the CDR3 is TGTGCCATCAGTGGGACGATTGGAGGGGACAGGGAATACTCCTACGAGCAGTACTTC. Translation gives CAISGTIGGDREYSYEQYF.

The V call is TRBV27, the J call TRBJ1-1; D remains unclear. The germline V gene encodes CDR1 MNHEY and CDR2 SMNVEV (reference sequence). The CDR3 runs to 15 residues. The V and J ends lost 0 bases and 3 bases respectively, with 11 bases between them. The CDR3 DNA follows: TGTGCCAGCAGTTTATCCACTCCGGGATACACTGAAGCTTTCTTT. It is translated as CASSLSTPGYTEAFF.

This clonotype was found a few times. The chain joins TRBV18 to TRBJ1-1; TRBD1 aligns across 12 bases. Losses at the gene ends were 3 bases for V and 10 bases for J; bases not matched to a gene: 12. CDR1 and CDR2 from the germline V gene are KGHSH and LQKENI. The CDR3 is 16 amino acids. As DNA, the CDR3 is TGTGCCAGCTCACCGGGACAGGGGGCTGTTGTTAATGGAGCTTTCTTT. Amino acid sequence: CASSPGQGAVVNGAFF.

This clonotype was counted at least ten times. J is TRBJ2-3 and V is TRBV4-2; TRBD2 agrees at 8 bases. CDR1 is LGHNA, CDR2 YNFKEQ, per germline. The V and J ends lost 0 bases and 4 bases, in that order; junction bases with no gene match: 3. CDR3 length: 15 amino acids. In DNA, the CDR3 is TGTGCCAGCAGCCAAGATCGGGGGGGCCCAGATACGCAGTATTTT. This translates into CASSQDRGGPDTQYF.